The 13 T cell receptor beta chains listed next were all sequenced from one sample in a study of blood T cells in healthy people across ages. With a J-beta primer mix and a sample-barcoded 5' primer, a second PCR ran roughly 6 to 11 cycles. One entry per CDR3 protein results from TCRdb running MiXCR on the 5' RACE reads. The sample shows some 700,000 distinct CDR3 sequences, 22% of them seen only once. The sample consisted of blood. These receptor sequences come from a man between 65 and 85 years old in good health.

This clonotype was picked up a small number of times. The chain combines TRBV12-3 or TRBV12-4 with TRBJ1-2, with 7 bases fitting TRBD1. The length of the CDR3 is 13 residues. The V gene end was trimmed by 6 bases and the J gene end by 1 base; junction bases not matched to a gene: 2. The CDR3 nucleotides read TGTGCCAGCAGGCAGGGGGGTAACTATGGCTACACCTTC. As protein: CASRQGGNYGYTF.

This clonotype occurred many times. The rearrangement uses TRBV29-1 and TRBJ1-6, with D unclear. Germline V gene lookup returns CDR1 SQVTM and CDR2 ANQGSEA. The V end was cut by 0 bases, the J end by 7 bases, with 13 bases between. This CDR3 has 15 amino acids. The CDR3 region is CSVEEWGAGNSPLHF. The CDR3 DNA is TGCAGCGTTGAAGAGTGGGGTGCAGGCAATTCACCCCTCCACTTT. The full variable domain, in which reference TRBV29-1 and TRBJ1-6 provide the parts outside the CDR3, is SAVISQKPSRDICQRGTSLTIQCQVDSQVTMMFWYRQQPGQSLTLIATANQGSEATYESGFVIDKFPISRPNLTFSTLTVSNMSPEDSSIYLCSVEEWGAGNSPLHFGNGTRLTVT.

This clonotype turned up a few times. The chain has TRBV5-1 and TRBJ2-1; D tentatively fits TRBD1 or TRBD2 (7 bases each). The end of the DNA is better explained by TRBJ2-5, so the J call may be wrong. CDR3 length equals 15 residues. Germline lookup yields CDR1 SGHRS and CDR2 YFSETQ. DNA of the CDR3: TGCGCCAGCAGCACCATCAGGGGGAGGGAAGAGACCCAGTACTTC. Protein sequence: CASSTIRGREETQYF.

The V gene is TRBV11-3, the J gene TRBJ1-2; TRBD1 matches at 9 bases. The germline V gene has CDR1 SGHNT and CDR2 YENEEA. This CDR3 has 15 residues. The junction had 7 bases not matched to a gene; V was cut back by 5 bases and J by 3 bases. The CDR3 sequence is CASSGRDRADYGYTF. In nucleotides, the CDR3 is TGTGCCAGCAGCGGAAGGGACAGGGCGGACTATGGCTACACCTTC.

This sequence joins TRBV7-8 and TRBJ2-5, with 8 bases identical to TRBD2. The CDR3 contains 16 residues. The germline V gene encodes CDR1 SGHVS and CDR2 FQNEAQ. V lost 0 bases and J lost 4; bases outside the gene matches: 7. The CDR3 here is CASSLARGAGLETQYF. The CDR3 DNA follows: TGTGCCAGCAGCTTAGCGCGGGGGGCTGGCTTAGAGACCCAGTACTTC.

This clonotype was observed a few times. The CDR3 sequence is CASSYQGEGGTEAFF. The DNA of the CDR3 is TGTGCCAGCAGCTACCAGGGAGAGGGGGGCACTGAAGCTTTCTTT. The chain uses TRBV7-2 and TRBJ1-1; D possibly corresponds to TRBD1 (6 bases). The ends were cut back, 4 bases at V and 4 bases at J, with 16 bases in the middle. Looked up from germline, CDR1 is SGHTA and CDR2 is FQGNSA. The CDR3 loop spans 15 amino acids.

In regard to this clonotype: One end of the junction fails to match germline, which may point to a read error. V and J are TRBV20-1 and TRBJ2-1, with 7 bases identical to TRBD2. Germline-derived CDR1 and CDR2 are DFQATT and SNEGSKA (reference sequence). The CDR3 runs 13 residues. The CDR3 region has the DNA TGCGGTGCTAGAGCGGGGCCTGACAATGAGCAGTTCTTC. This gives the protein CGARAGPDNEQFF.

The V gene is TRBV24-1, the J gene TRBJ2-1; D unclear. Between the trimmed V and J ends, which lost 9 bases and 0 bases, there was a span of 14 bases. The CDR3 is 15 amino acids. The germline CDR1 and CDR2 sequences are KGHDR and SFDVKD. CDR3 region: CATGSAASSYNEQFF. The CDR3 DNA follows: TGTGCCACCGGCTCAGCAGCTAGCTCCTACAATGAGCAGTTCTTC.

This clonotype came up many times. The chain is built from TRBV3-1 and TRBJ1-1; D remains ambiguous. Germline CDR1 LGHDT, CDR2 YNNKEL (reference sequence). The ends were cut back, 1 base at V and 2 bases at J, with 11 bases in the middle. The CDR3 has 15 residues. CDR3 protein: CASSQGPGGNTEAFF. The CDR3 DNA reads as TGTGCCAGCAGCCAAGGGCCCGGTGGAAACACTGAAGCTTTCTTT.

The J gene is TRBJ2-1, the V gene TRBV3-1, with TRBD2 matching over 7 bases. In germline, CDR1 is LGHDT, CDR2 YNNKEL (reference sequence). V was pared by 1 base and J by 4 bases, with 4 bases of the junction left unmatched. The CDR3 sequence is 15 residues long. The CDR3 loop reads CASSQVWRGYNEQFF. CDR3 sequence (DNA): TGTGCCAGCAGCCAAGTGTGGCGGGGGTACAATGAGCAGTTCTTC.

The chain recombines TRBV7-9 with TRBJ1-6, with TRBD1 identical over 7 bases. This CDR3 comprises 14 residues. J gave up 2 bases and V 7 bases, and 2 bases lay outside the gene matches. Germline V lookup: CDR1 SEHNR, CDR2 FQNEAQ (reference sequence). The CDR3 DNA is TGTGCCAGCATCGGGACAGCCTATAATTCACCCCTCCACTTT. This sequence encodes CASIGTAYNSPLHF.

This clonotype appeared a few times. J is TRBJ1-1 and V is TRBV12-3 or TRBV12-4; a possible D gene is TRBD1 (5 bases). This CDR3 has 14 residues. V was clipped by 7 bases and J by 5 bases, with 17 bases between them. In nucleotides, the CDR3 is TGTGCCAGCACCCTGTCAGGGATTAAAACTGAAGCTTTCTTT. As protein: CASTLSGIKTEAFF.

The chain joins TRBV9 to TRBJ2-2; 8 nucleotides line up with TRBD1. This CDR3 contains 16 residues. V gave up 4 bases and J gave up 1 base; unmatched junction bases: 6. Germline values: CDR1 SGDLS, CDR2 YYNGEE. CDR3 sequence: CASSRSGQGNTGELFF. CDR3 nucleotide sequence: TGTGCCAGCAGCAGGTCCGGACAGGGGAACACCGGGGAGCTGTTTTTT. Variable domain in full (rest from reference TRBV9 and TRBJ2-2): DSGVTQTPKHLITATGQRVTLRCSPRSGDLSVYWYQQSLDQGLQFLIQYYNGEERAKGNILERFSAQQFPDLHSELNLSSLELGDSALYFCASSRSGQGNTGELFFGEGSRLTVL.